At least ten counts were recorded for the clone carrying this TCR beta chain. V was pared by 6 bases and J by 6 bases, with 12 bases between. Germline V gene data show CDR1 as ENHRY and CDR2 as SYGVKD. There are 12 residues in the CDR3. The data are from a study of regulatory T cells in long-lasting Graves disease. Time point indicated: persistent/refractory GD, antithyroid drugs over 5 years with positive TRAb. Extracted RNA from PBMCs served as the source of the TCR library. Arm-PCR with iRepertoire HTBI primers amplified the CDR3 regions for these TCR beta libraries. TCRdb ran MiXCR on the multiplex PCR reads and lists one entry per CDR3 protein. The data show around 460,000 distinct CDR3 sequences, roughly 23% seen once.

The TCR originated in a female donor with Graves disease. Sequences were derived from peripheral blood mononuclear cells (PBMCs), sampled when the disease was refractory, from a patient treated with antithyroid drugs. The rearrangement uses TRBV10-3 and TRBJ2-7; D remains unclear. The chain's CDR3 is CAISHGRSEQYF. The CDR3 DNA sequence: TGTGCCATCAGCCATGGTAGGAGCGAGCAGTACTTC.